This is a list of T cell receptor beta chains from one sample in a study of T cells in Graves' hyperthyroidism and ophthalmopathy. TCRdb reanalysed the multiplex PCR reads using MiXCR and keeps one entry per CDR3 protein. The sample carries around 190,000 distinct CDR3 sequences, roughly 17% recorded once. Material: blood. The receptor set was obtained from a woman in her 50s with Graves' hyperthyroidism. Both conserved end residues are part of each CDR3. A D gene is named only where the DNA matches it firmly. Where a row states a size, it is once, few, many or the class of an expanded clone; other rows omit it.

clone size	D gene	J gene	V gene	CDR3 DNA	CDR3 protein
few	TRBD1	TRBJ1-3	TRBV7-9	TGTGCCAGCAGCCCAGGGGACAGATCGAACTCTGGAAACACCATATATTTT	CASSPGDRSNSGNTIYF
many	NA	TRBJ2-5	TRBV2	TGTGCCAGCAGTGATGTCGTCAGCCAAGAGACCCAGTACTTC	CASSDVVSQETQYF
NA	TRBD2	TRBJ2-1	TRBV6-1	TGTGCCAGCAGGTGGACTAGCGGGATAGGGGGTGAGCAGTTCTTC	CASRWTSGIGGEQFF
many	NA	TRBJ2-1	TRBV5-1	TGCGCCAGCAGCTTGGGACAGACCTACAATGAGCAGTTCTTC	CASSLGQTYNEQFF
many	NA	TRBJ2-5	TRBV4-1	TGCGCCAGCGCCAGGGTCAGTGGAGAGACCCAGTACTTC	CASARVSGETQYF
many	NA	TRBJ2-1	TRBV27	TGTGCCAGCAGTTTAGCCCCCTTCCTCTCCTACAATGAGCAGTTCTTC	CASSLAPFLSYNEQFF
few	NA	TRBJ2-2	TRBV11-3	TGTGCCAGCAGCTTAGTGGGGGGACCCCGGAACACCGGGGAGCTGTTTTTT	CASSLVGGPRNTGELFF
few	NA	TRBJ2-5	TRBV30	TGTGCCTGGAGTGTACCGGTCAGCCAAGAGACCCAGTACTTC	CAWSVPVSQETQYF
many	NA	TRBJ2-5	TRBV11-2	TGTGCCAGCAGCTTAGATTGGGCGGGGGAGACCCAGTACTTC	CASSLDWAGETQYF
NA	NA	TRBJ1-6	TRBV7-9	TGTGCCAGCAGCTCCCCGGGGAATTCACCCCTCCACTTT	CASSSPGNSPLHF
many	NA	TRBJ2-7	TRBV7-9	TGTGCCAGCAGCCGGGACGCCCGGTCTAACGAGCAGTACTTC	CASSRDARSNEQYF
many	TRBD2	TRBJ2-1	TRBV20-1	TGCAGTGCTGAAGCTGGGACTAGCGGGCTTTACAATGAGCAGTTCTTC	CSAEAGTSGLYNEQFF
NA	NA	TRBJ2-5	TRBV15	TGTGCCACCAGCAGGGGTAGGAGCGTCCAAGAGACCCAGTACTTC	CATSRGRSVQETQYF
many	TRBD1	TRBJ2-7	TRBV12-3/TRBV12-4	TGTGCCAGCAGTTACGACAGGGGCCAGTACGAGCAGTACTTC	CASSYDRGQYEQYF
many	NA	TRBJ2-3	TRBV6-1	TGTGCCAGCAGGGACCAAAACACAGATACGCAGTATTTT	CASRDQNTDTQYF
many	TRBD2	TRBJ2-3	TRBV7-9	TGTGCCAGCAGCTTAGTAGGCGGGAGCGTCACAGATACGCAGTATTTT	CASSLVGGSVTDTQYF
many	NA	TRBJ2-1	TRBV12-3/TRBV12-4	TGTGCCAGCAGTGAGGGGGATTCCTACAATGAGCAGTTCTTC	CASSEGDSYNEQFF
many	NA	TRBJ2-1	TRBV4-2	TGTGCCAGCAGCCAAGACCGGGACACCTTCTACAATGAGCAGTTCTTC	CASSQDRDTFYNEQFF
few	NA	TRBJ2-7	TRBV5-5	TGTGCCAGCAGCTTTAGCCGTACCTACGAGCAGTACTTC	CASSFSRTYEQYF
many	NA	TRBJ1-4	TRBV2	TGTGCCAGCAAGGCTGTTGGACACGCAACTAATGAAAAACTGTTTTTT	CASKAVGHATNEKLFF
NA	TRBD2	TRBJ2-1	TRBV3-1	TGTGCCAGCAGCCAAGATGGCCCTAGCGGGGGCCCGGGGAATGAGCAGTTCTTC	CASSQDGPSGGPGNEQFF
many	NA	TRBJ1-1	TRBV20-1	TGCAGTGCTAAACAGGGGAACACTGAAGCTTTCTTT	CSAKQGNTEAFF
NA	NA	TRBJ1-2	TRBV10-3	TGTGCCATCAGTGAGTCGTTACCGACGAGGGGCTACACCTTC	CAISESLPTRGYTF
many	TRBD2	TRBJ2-1	TRBV20-1	TGCAGTGCTAGAGATTGGCGGGAGAATAATGAGCAGTTCTTC	CSARDWRENNEQFF
NA	NA	TRBJ1-3	TRBV29-1	TGCAGCGCCCTTTCGGGGGCGCTAGCTGGAAACACCATATATTTT	CSALSGALAGNTIYF
many	NA	TRBJ1-1	TRBV9	TGTGCCAGCAGCGTGACAGAGAACACTGAAGCTTTCTTT	CASSVTENTEAFF
few	TRBD2	TRBJ2-5	TRBV5-4	TGTGCCAGCAGCGGAGTAGCGGGGACCCAAGAGACCCAGTACTTC	CASSGVAGTQETQYF
NA	TRBD2	TRBJ2-3	TRBV7-3	TGTGCCAGCAGCCACCCCCGGGGGGACCTAGGCACAGATACGCAGTATTTT	CASSHPRGDLGTDTQYF
many	NA	TRBJ2-3	TRBV6-2/TRBV6-3	TGTGCCAGCAGTTACGGCTGGGATACGCAGTATTTT	CASSYGWDTQYF
many	NA	TRBJ1-1	TRBV11-2	TGTGCCAGCAGCTCTATTAGACGGTACACTGAAGCTTTCTTT	CASSSIRRYTEAFF
NA	NA	TRBJ2-1	TRBV12-3/TRBV12-4	TGTGCCACGGGAGGGGAGGGGGCGCAGCTTTATCAGTTCTTC	CATGGEGAQLYQFF
many	TRBD1	TRBJ2-7	TRBV12-3/TRBV12-4	TGTGCCAGCAGTACAGGGACAGCCTACGAGCAGTACTTC	CASSTGTAYEQYF
many	TRBD1	TRBJ1-5	TRBV24-1	TGTGCCACCAGTCGGACAGGTGATAATCAGCCCCAGCATTTT	CATSRTGDNQPQHF
few	NA	TRBJ2-2	TRBV5-5	TGTGCCAGCAGCGATCTGGGATCGAACACCGGGGAGCTGTTTTTT	CASSDLGSNTGELFF
NA	TRBD2	TRBJ2-7	TRBV20-1	TGCAGTGTCCAAGAACGACTAGCATCTCGCTACGAGCAGTACTTC	CSVQERLASRYEQYF
NA	TRBD1	TRBJ1-5	TRBV4-1	TGCGCCAGCAGCCCGACCGGGACAGGGAATCAGCCCCAGCATTTT	CASSPTGTGNQPQHF
many	TRBD1	TRBJ1-2	TRBV7-3	TGTGCCAGCAGCTTAAACGGACAGGGTCGTGGCTACACCTTC	CASSLNGQGRGYTF
NA	NA	TRBJ2-1	TRBV27	TGTGCCAGCAAGACCAACTATGAGCAGTTCTTC	CASKTNYEQFF
many	NA	TRBJ2-1	TRBV7-2	TGTGCCAGCAGCCCGTCGCTTACAGGGAGCACCTACAATGAGCAGTTCTTC	CASSPSLTGSTYNEQFF
few	TRBD2	TRBJ2-7	TRBV9	TGTGCCAGCAGCGTAAGCTCGCGGGAGTGGTACGAGCAGTACTTC	CASSVSSREWYEQYF
many	NA	TRBJ1-1	TRBV5-1	TGCGCCAGCAGCTTGGCCTCGGGGGGCACTGAAGCTTTCTTT	CASSLASGGTEAFF